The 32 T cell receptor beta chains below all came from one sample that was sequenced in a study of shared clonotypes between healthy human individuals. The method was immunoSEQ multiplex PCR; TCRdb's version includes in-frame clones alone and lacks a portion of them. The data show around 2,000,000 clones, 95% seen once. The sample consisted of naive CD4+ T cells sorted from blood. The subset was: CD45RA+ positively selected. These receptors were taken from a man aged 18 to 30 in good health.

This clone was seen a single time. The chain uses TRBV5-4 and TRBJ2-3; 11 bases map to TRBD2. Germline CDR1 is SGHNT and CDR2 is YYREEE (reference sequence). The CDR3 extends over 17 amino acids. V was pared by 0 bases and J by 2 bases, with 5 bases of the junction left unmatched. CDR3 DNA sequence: TGTGCCAGCAGCTTGGGGGCTAGCGGGGGGCTCACAGATACGCAGTATTTT. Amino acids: CASSLGASGGLTDTQYF.

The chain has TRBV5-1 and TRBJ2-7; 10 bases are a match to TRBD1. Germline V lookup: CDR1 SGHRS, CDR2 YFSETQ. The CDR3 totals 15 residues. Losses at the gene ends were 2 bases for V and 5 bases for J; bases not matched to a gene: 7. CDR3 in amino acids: CASSFGTGVFNEQYF. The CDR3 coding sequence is TGCGCCAGCAGCTTTGGGACAGGGGTCTTCAACGAGCAGTACTTC. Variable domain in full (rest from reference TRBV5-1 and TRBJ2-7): KAGVTQTPRYLIKTRGQQVTLSCSPISGHRSVSWYQQTPGQGLQFLFEYFSETQRNKGNFPGRFSGRQFSNSRSEMNVSTLELGDSALYLCASSFGTGVFNEQYFGPGTRLTVT.

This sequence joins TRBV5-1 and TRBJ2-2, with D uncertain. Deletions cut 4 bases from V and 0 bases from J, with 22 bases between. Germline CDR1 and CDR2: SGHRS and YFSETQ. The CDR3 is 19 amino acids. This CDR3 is CASSLGFGGRTSNTGELFF. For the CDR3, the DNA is TGCGCCAGCAGCCTGGGTTTTGGCGGCCGGACCTCGAACACCGGGGAGCTGTTTTTT.

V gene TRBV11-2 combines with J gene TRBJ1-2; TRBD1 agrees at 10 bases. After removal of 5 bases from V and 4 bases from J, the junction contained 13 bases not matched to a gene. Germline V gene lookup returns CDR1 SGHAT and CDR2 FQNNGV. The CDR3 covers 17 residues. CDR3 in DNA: TGTGCCAGCAGCCAGAGGGGGACAGGGGCCCCCCTCTATGGCTACACCTTC. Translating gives CASSQRGTGAPLYGYTF.

This CDR3 reads CASGWTVTTGELFF. In DNA, the CDR3 is TGTGCTAGCGGTTGGACAGTGACCACCGGGGAGCTGTTTTTT. The V call is TRBV7-7, the J call TRBJ2-2; possibly TRBD1 or TRBD2 for D (6 bases each). There are 14 residues in the CDR3. Germline CDR1 and CDR2: SSHAT and FNYEAQ (reference sequence). The full variable domain, rest sourced from reference TRBV7-7 and TRBJ2-2, is GAGVSQSPRYKVTKRGQDVTLRCDPISSHATLYWYQQALGQGPEFLTYFNYEAQPDKSGLPSDRFSAERPEGSISTLTIQRTEQRDSAMYRCASGWTVTTGELFFGEGSRLTVL.

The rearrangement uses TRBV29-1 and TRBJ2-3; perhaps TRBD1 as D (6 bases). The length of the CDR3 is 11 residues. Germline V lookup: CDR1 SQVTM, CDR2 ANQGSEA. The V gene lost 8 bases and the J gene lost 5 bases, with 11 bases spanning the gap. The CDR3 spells CSLKQGDTQYF. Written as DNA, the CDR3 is TGCAGCCTCAAACAGGGAGATACGCAGTATTTT.

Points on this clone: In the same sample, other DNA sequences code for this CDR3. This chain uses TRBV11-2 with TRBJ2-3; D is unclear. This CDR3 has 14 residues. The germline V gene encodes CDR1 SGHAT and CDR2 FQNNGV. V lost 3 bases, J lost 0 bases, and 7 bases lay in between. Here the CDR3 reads CASSLGTSTDTQYF. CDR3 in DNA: TGTGCCAGCAGCTTGGGTACTAGCACAGATACGCAGTATTTT.

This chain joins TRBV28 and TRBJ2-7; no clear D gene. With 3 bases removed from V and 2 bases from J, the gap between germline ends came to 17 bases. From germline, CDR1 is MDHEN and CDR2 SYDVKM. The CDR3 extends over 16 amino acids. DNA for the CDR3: TGTGCCAGCAGTTTCTGGGCCTCCGGGCCGACCTACGAGCAGTACTTC. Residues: CASSFWASGPTYEQYF.

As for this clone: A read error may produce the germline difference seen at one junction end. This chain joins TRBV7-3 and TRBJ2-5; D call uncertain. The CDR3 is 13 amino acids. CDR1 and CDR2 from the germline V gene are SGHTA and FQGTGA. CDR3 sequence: CASSQDYPETQYF. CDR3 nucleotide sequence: TGCGCCAGCAGCCAAGATTATCCGGAGACCCAGTACTTC.

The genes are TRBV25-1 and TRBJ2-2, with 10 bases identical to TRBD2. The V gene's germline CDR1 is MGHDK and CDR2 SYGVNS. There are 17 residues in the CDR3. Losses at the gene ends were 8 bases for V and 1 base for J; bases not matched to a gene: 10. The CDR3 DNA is TGTGCCAGCTATATTCTAGCGGGGGCCCTGAACACCGGGGAGCTGTTTTTT. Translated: CASYILAGALNTGELFF.

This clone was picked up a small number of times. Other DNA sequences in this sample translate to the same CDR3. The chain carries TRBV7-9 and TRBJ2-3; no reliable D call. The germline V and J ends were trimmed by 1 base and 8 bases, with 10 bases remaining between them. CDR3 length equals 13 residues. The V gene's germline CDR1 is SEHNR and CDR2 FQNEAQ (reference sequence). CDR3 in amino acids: CASSLEGRLTQYF. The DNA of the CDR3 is TGTGCCAGCAGCTTAGAGGGCCGACTTACGCAGTATTTT.

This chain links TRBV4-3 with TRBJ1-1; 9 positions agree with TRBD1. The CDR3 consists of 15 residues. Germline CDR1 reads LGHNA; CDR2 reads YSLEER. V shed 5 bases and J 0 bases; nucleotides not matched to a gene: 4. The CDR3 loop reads CASSRGQGMNTEAFF. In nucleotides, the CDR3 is TGCGCCAGCAGCAGGGGACAGGGCATGAACACTGAAGCTTTCTTT.

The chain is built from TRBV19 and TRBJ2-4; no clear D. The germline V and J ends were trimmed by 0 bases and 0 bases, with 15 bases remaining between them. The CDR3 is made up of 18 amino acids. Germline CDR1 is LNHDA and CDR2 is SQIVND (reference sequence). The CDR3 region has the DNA TGTGCCAGTAGTATAGATCCCCCCAGCCGGATAGCCAAAAACATTCAGTACTTC. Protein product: CASSIDPPSRIAKNIQYF.

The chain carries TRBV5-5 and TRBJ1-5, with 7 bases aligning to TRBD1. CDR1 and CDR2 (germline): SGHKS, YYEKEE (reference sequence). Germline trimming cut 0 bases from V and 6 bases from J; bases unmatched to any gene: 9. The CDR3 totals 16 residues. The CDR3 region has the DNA TGTGCCAGCAGCTTGGAACAGGGGTCTCCCGCTCAGCCCCAGCATTTT. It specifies CASSLEQGSPAQPQHF.

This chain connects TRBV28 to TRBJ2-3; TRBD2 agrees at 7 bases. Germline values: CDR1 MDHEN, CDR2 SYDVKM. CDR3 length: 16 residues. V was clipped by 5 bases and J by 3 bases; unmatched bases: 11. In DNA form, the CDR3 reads TGTGCCAGCAGTCGCGGGACTACCGATCTAACAGATACGCAGTATTTT. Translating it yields CASSRGTTDLTDTQYF.

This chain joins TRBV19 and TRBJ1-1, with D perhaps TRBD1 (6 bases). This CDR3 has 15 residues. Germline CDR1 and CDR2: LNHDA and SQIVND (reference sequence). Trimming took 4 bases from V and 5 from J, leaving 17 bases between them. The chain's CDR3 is CASSTLQGSGTEAFF. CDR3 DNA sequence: TGTGCCAGTAGTACCCTGCAGGGGAGTGGGACTGAAGCTTTCTTT.

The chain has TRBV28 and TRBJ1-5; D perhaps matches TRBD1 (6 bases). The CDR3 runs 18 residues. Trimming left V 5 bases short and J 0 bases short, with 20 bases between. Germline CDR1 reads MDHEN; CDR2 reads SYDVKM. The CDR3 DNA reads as TGTGCCAGCAGTCCCATATCCGGGACAAAATATAGCAATCAGCCCCAGCATTTT. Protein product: CASSPISGTKYSNQPQHF.

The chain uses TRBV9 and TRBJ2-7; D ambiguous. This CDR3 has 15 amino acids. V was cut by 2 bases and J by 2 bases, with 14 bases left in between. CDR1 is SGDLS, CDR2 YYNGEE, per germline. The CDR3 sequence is CASSVSITETYEQYF. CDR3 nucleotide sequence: TGTGCCAGCAGCGTTTCCATTACAGAGACCTACGAGCAGTACTTC.

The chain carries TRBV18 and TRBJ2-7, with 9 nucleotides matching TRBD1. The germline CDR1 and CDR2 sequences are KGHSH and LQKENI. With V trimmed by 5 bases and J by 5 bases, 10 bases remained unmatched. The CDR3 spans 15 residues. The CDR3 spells CASSGGTGLFDEQYF. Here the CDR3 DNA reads TGTGCCAGCTCAGGGGGGACAGGGCTTTTCGACGAGCAGTACTTC.

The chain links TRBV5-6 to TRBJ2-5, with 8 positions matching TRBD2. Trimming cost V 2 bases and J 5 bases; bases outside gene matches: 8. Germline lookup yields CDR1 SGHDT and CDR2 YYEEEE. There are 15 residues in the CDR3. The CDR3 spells CASSFNGGAAETQYF. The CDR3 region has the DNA TGTGCCAGCAGCTTCAACGGGGGGGCCGCGGAGACCCAGTACTTC. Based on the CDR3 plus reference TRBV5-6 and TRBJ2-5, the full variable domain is DAGVTQSPTHLIKTRGQQVTLRCSPKSGHDTVSWYQQALGQGPQFIFQYYEEEERQRGNFPDRFSGHQFPNYSSELNVNALLLGDSALYLCASSFNGGAAETQYFGPGTRLLVL.

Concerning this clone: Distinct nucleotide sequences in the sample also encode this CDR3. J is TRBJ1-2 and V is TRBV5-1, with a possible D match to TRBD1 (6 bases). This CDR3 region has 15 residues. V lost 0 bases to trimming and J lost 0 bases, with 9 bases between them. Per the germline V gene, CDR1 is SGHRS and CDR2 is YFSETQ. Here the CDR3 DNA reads TGCGCCAGCAGCTTGGAGACAGGTGCTAACTATGGCTACACCTTC. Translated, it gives CASSLETGANYGYTF.

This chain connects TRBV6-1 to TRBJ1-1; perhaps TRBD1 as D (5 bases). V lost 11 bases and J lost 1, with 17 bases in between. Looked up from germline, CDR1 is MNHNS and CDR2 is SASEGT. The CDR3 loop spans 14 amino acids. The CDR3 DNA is TGTGCCGGCCGACGGGGCGGCGGGAACACTGAAGCTTTCTTT. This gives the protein CAGRRGGGNTEAFF.

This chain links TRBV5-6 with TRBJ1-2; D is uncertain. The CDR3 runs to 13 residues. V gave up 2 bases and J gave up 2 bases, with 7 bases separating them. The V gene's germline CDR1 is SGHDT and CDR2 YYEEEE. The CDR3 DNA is TGTGCCAGCAGCTTTATAGGGAACTATGGCTACACCTTC. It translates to CASSFIGNYGYTF.

CDR3 nucleotides: TGTGCCAGCAGTGACCCCCCGGGAGGCTACACCTTC. Amino acid sequence: CASSDPPGGYTF. The chain carries TRBV6-5 and TRBJ1-2; D remains unclear. This CDR3 has 12 residues. Trimming removed 5 bases from V and 8 bases from J, with 12 bases in between. Per germline, CDR1 MNHEY and CDR2 SVGAGI.

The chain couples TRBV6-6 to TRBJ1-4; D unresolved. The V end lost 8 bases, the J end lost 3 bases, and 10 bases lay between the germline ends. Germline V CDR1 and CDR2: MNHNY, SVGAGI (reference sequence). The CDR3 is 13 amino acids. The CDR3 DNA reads TGTGCCAGCTCCCCTATGGCTAATGAAAAACTGTTTTTT. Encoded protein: CASSPMANEKLFF.

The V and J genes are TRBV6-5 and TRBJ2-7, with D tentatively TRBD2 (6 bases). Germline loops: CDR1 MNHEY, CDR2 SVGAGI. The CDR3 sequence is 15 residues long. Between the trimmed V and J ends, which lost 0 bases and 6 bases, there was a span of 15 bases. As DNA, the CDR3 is TGTGCCAGCAGTTACTCTCGCGGGATGATTCCCGAGCAGTACTTC. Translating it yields CASSYSRGMIPEQYF.

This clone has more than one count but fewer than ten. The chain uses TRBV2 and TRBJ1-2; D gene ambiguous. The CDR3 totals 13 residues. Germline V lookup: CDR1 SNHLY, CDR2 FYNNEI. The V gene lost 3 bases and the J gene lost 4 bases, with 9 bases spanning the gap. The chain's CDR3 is CASSDSLSYGYTF. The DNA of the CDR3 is TGTGCCAGCAGTGACAGCCTCTCCTATGGCTACACCTTC. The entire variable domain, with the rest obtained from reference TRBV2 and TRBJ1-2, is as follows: EPEVTQTPSHQVTQMGQEVILRCVPISNHLYFYWYRQILGQKVEFLVSFYNNEISEKSEIFDDQFSVERPDGSNFTLKIRSTKLEDSAMYFCASSDSLSYGYTFGSGTRLTVV.

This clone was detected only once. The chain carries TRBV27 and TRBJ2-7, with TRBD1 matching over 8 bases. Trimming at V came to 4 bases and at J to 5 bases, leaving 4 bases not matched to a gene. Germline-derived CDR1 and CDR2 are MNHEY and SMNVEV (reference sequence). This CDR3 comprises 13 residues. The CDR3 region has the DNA TGTGCCAGCAGTTCGACAGGGGTGGACGAGCAGTACTTC. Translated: CASSSTGVDEQYF.

The CDR3 here is CASSREGPRETQYF. Here the CDR3 DNA reads TGTGCCAGCAGTAGGGAAGGGCCTCGGGAGACCCAGTACTTC. The genes are TRBV27 and TRBJ2-5; D unresolved. The V end was cut by 5 bases, the J end by 5 bases, with 15 bases between. The germline V gene has CDR1 MNHEY and CDR2 SMNVEV (reference sequence). The CDR3 is 14 amino acids.

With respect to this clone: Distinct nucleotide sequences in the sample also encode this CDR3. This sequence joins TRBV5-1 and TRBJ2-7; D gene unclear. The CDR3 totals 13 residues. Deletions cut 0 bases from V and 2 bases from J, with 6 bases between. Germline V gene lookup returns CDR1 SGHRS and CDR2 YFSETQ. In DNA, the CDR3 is TGCGCCAGCAGCTTGGACTCTACCTACGAGCAGTACTTC. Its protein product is CASSLDSTYEQYF.

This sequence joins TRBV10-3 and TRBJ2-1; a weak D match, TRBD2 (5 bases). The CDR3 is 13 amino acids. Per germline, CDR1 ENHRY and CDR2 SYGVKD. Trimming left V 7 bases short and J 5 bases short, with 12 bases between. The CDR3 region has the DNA TGTGCCATCAACGGGGTCGAAAACAATGAGCAGTTCTTC. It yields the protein CAINGVENNEQFF.

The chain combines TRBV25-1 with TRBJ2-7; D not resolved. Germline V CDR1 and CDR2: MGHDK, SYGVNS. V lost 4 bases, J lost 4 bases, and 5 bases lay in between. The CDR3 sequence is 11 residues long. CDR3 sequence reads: CASSGPYEQYF. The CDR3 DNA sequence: TGTGCCAGCAGTGGTCCTTACGAGCAGTACTTC.